A selection of T cell receptor beta chains follows, all from one sample in a study of shared clonotypes between healthy human individuals. Produced via immunoSEQ multiplex PCR; TCRdb's table is partial and in-frame only. Of approximately 340,000 clones in the sample, around 67% are singletons; the top ten hold 8.5% to 12%. Input material: memory CD4+ T cells sorted from blood. The source of these receptors is a man aged 30-40 years in good health. Both conserved end residues are part of each CDR3. A D gene is named only where the DNA matches it firmly. Some rows have no size entry. The others give once, few or many, or a class for an expanded clone.

>TRBD2|NA|TRBJ2-5|TRBV7-2|16
TGTGCCAGCAGCCATCTAGCGGGAGATCCCCCAGAGTCCCAGTACTTC
CASSHLAGDPPESQYF
>TRBD1|NA|TRBJ2-1|TRBV7-3|13
TGTGCCAGCAGCTTATTAGGGGACAGGGATGTTATCTTC
CASSLLGDRDVIF
>TRBD2|NA|TRBJ2-3|TRBV10-3|14
TGTGCCATCACCAAAGCGGGAGCCACAGATACGCAGTATTTT
CAITKAGATDTQYF
>NA|NA|TRBJ2-7|TRBV11-2|16
TGTGCCAGCAGCTTAGAACCAAGGGGTTTCATGGACGAGCAGTACTTC
CASSLEPRGFMDEQYF
>TRBD1|few|TRBJ1-1|TRBV6-5|14
TGTGCCAGCAGTTACTTTACACAGGGGGCAAGGGCTTTCTTT
CASSYFTQGARAFF
>NA|NA|TRBJ2-3|TRBV28|15
TGTGCCAGCAGTTTAGCGGGACAGAACACAGATACGCAGTATTTT
CASSLAGQNTDTQYF
>TRBD1|NA|TRBJ1-4|TRBV2|13
TGTGCCGCGAAGGACAGGTACTCTGAAAAACTGTTTTTT
CAAKDRYSEKLFF
>NA|NA|TRBJ2-3|TRBV6-1|14
TGTGCCAGCAGTGAATCGTGGGGCACAGATACGCAGTATTTT
CASSESWGTDTQYF
>NA|NA|TRBJ2-2|TRBV5-4|14
TGTGCCAGCAGCCTAGCGCCGAACACCGGGGAGCTGTTTTTT
CASSLAPNTGELFF
>NA|NA|TRBJ1-2|TRBV7-2|14
TGTGCCAGCAGCTTAGGTCTGGGTCGTGAGGGCTACACCTTC
CASSLGLGREGYTF
>TRBD1|once|TRBJ2-7|TRBV7-9|15
TGTGCCAGCAGCTTATTCCGACAGGGGAAGGGTGAGCAGTACTTC
CASSLFRQGKGEQYF
>NA|NA|TRBJ1-1|TRBV6-6|12
TGTGCCAGCAGTTACCGTGAGGCTGAAGCTTTCTTT
CASSYREAEAFF
>NA|few|TRBJ1-5|TRBV4-2|13
TGTGCCAGTGGAGCCAGGGAGGATCAGCCCCAGCATTTT
CASGAREDQPQHF
>NA|NA|TRBJ2-2|TRBV6-1|13
TGTGCCAGCAGTCTCGGGAACACCGGGGAGCTGTTTTTT
CASSLGNTGELFF
>TRBD2|NA|TRBJ2-3|TRBV5-4|17
TGTGCCAGCAGCCCCGGGGGGTCCATCCTATTCACAGATACGCAGTATTTT
CASSPGGSILFTDTQYF
>NA|few|TRBJ2-7|TRBV7-9|15
TGTGCCAGCAGCTCGGGGGACCTTCGGTCCTACGAGCAGTACTTC
CASSSGDLRSYEQYF
>NA|NA|TRBJ2-6|TRBV29-1|17
TGCAGCGTTAAGGAAGGAAGCATACAAAGTCGGGCCAACGTCCTGACTTTC
CSVKEGSIQSRANVLTF
>NA|NA|TRBJ1-2|TRBV28|12
TGTGCCAGCAGTTCGACCCTGGAGGGCCACACCTTC
CASSSTLEGHTF
>NA|NA|TRBJ2-7|TRBV9|14
TGTGCCAGCAGCGTAGGTTCAGGGAACTACGAGCAGTACTTC
CASSVGSGNYEQYF
>TRBD1|NA|TRBJ2-7|TRBV7-8|16
TGTGCCAGCAGCTTAGCGGACAGGGGGGGAAGCTACGAGCAGTACTTC
CASSLADRGGSYEQYF
>TRBD2|NA|TRBJ2-5|TRBV28|15
TGTGCCAGCAGCGAAAGACTAGCGGGGGGTCAGACCCAGTACTTC
CASSERLAGGQTQYF
>NA|NA|TRBJ2-1|TRBV20-1|9
TGCAGTGCTACTAATGAGCAGTTCTTC
CSATNEQFF
>TRBD2|NA|TRBJ2-7|TRBV5-5|16
TGTGCCAGCAGCCGCTCCGGCGCGGGAGGTTTCAACGAGCAGTACTTC
CASSRSGAGGFNEQYF
>TRBD1|NA|TRBJ1-2|TRBV7-8|17
TGTGCCAGCCTATTAGGGGGCCTCTGGCAGAATGACAATGGCTACACCTTC
CASLLGGLWQNDNGYTF
>NA|NA|TRBJ2-7|TRBV9|15
TGTGCCAGCAGCGAGGGTATGTCAGGAGCCTACGAGCAGTACTTC
CASSEGMSGAYEQYF
>NA|once|TRBJ2-3|TRBV29-1|15
TGCAGCGTTGTAACGGCGACGGCCAGCACAGATACGCAGTATTTT
CSVVTATASTDTQYF
>NA|NA|TRBJ2-6|TRBV11-3|14
TGTGCCAGCAGCCTGAGCTCTGGGGCCAACGTCCTGACTTTC
CASSLSSGANVLTF
>NA|NA|TRBJ1-3|TRBV28|13
TGTGCCAGCAGCCACCGGTGGGGAAACACCATATATTTT
CASSHRWGNTIYF
>NA|NA|TRBJ1-5|TRBV15|13
TGTGCCACCAGCAGAGGACAGGTCGAGCCCCAGCATTTT
CATSRGQVEPQHF
>TRBD1|NA|TRBJ2-1|TRBV19|15
TGTGCCAGTAGCCTAAGGGACAGGGACTACAATGAGCAGTTCTTC
CASSLRDRDYNEQFF
>TRBD1|NA|TRBJ1-5|TRBV19|13
TGTGCCAGTAGTGGACAGGGGGTTCAGCCCCAGCATTTT
CASSGQGVQPQHF
>NA|NA|TRBJ2-7|TRBV7-6|16
TGTGCCAGCAGCCTCCGACAGTCCAGGAGCTCCTACGAGCAGTACTTC
CASSLRQSRSSYEQYF
>NA|few|TRBJ2-6|TRBV28|16
TGTGCCAGCAGTTTTCAAACGGAGCCCGGAGCCAACGTCCTGACTTTC
CASSFQTEPGANVLTF
>TRBD1|few|TRBJ2-3|TRBV7-2|14
TGTGCCAGCAGCTTTGGACAGGGGACAGATACGCAGTATTTT
CASSFGQGTDTQYF
>TRBD1|NA|TRBJ1-5|TRBV25-1|15
TGTGCCAGCAGTGAGAAGGGACAGGACCTTCAGCCCCAGCATTTT
CASSEKGQDLQPQHF
>TRBD1|NA|TRBJ1-5|TRBV2|16
TGTGCCAGCAGTGCCGACAGGGCTTATAGCAATCAGCCCCAGCATTTT
CASSADRAYSNQPQHF
>NA|few|TRBJ1-5|TRBV7-2|14
TGTGCTCACAAGGGGGGCATTAGCAATCAGCCCCAGCATTTT
CAHKGGISNQPQHF
>NA|few|TRBJ2-6|TRBV10-2|12
TGCGCCAGCAGACCCAGGGCCAACGTCCTGACTTTC
CASRPRANVLTF
>TRBD1|NA|TRBJ2-7|TRBV27|14
TGTGCCAGCAGTTTATCGAGGGACAGAGACGAGCAGTACTTC
CASSLSRDRDEQYF
>NA|NA|TRBJ2-7|TRBV7-2|15
TGTGCCAGCAGCTTAGCTCCCAGGGCGGGATACGAGCAGTACTTC
CASSLAPRAGYEQYF
>NA|few|TRBJ1-4|TRBV28|14
TGTGCCAGCAGTCCGTCAGGGACCGATGAAAAACTGTTTTTT
CASSPSGTDEKLFF
>TRBD1|NA|TRBJ1-2|TRBV19|15
TGTGCCAGTAGTCCTACCGGGACAGGGAGCTATGGCTACACCTTC
CASSPTGTGSYGYTF
>TRBD2|NA|TRBJ2-1|TRBV14|19
TGTGCCAGCAGCCCAAAAGTAGCTAGCGGGCTGTACTCAAACAATGAGCAGTTCTTC
CASSPKVASGLYSNNEQFF
>NA|once|TRBJ1-1|TRBV30|15
TGTGCCTGGGGCACTCGACCGCATGCGAACACTGAAGCTTTCTTT
CAWGTRPHANTEAFF
>NA|NA|TRBJ2-3|TRBV28|16
TGTGCCAGCAGTTTGGGACGGGTAGTGTGGGCAGATACGCAGTATTTT
CASSLGRVVWADTQYF
>NA|NA|TRBJ2-1|TRBV6-1|13
TGTGCCAGCATAGGCATCTTGGGCAATGAGCAGTTCTTC
CASIGILGNEQFF
>NA|NA|TRBJ2-4|TRBV4-3|13
TGCGCCAGCAGCCGTGGAGGGGAAAACATTCAGTACTTC
CASSRGGENIQYF
>NA|few|TRBJ1-4|TRBV28|12
TGTGCCATCTGGGGGGCTAATGAAAAACTGTTTTTT
CAIWGANEKLFF
>NA|NA|TRBJ2-5|TRBV2|12
TGTGCCAGCCGGACAGACCAAGAGACCCAGTACTTC
CASRTDQETQYF
>TRBD2|NA|TRBJ2-7|TRBV27|16
TGTGCCAGCAGTTTACTCCTAGCGGGAGGGCCGCGCGAGCAGTACTTC
CASSLLLAGGPREQYF